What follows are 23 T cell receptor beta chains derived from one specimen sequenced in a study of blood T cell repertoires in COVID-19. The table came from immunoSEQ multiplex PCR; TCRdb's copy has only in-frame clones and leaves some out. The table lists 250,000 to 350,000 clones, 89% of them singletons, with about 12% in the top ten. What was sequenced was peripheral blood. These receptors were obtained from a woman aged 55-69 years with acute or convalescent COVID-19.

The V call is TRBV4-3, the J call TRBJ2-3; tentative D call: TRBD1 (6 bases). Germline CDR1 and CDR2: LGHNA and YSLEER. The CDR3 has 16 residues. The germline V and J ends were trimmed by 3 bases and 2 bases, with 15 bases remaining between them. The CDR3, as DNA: TGCGCCAGCAGCCATAGGCATCCAGGGGTCACAGATACGCAGTATTTT. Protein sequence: CASSHRHPGVTDTQYF.

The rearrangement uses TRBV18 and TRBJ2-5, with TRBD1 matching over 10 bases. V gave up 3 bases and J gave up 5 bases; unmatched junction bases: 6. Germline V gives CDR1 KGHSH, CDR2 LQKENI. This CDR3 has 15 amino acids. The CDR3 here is CASSPRQGARETQYF. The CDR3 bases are TGTGCCAGCTCACCCCGACAGGGGGCTCGGGAGACCCAGTACTTC.

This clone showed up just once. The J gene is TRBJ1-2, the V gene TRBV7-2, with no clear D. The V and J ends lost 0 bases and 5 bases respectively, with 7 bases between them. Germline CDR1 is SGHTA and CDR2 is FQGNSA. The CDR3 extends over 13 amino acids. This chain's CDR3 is CASSLAPSYGYTF. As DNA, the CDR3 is TGTGCCAGCAGCTTAGCCCCCTCTTATGGCTACACCTTC. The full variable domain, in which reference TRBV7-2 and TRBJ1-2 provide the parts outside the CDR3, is GAGVSQSPSNKVTEKGKDVELRCDPISGHTALYWYRQSLGQGLEFLIYFQGNSAPDKSGLPSDRFSAERTGGSVSTLTIQRTQQEDSAVYLCASSLAPSYGYTFGSGTRLTVV.

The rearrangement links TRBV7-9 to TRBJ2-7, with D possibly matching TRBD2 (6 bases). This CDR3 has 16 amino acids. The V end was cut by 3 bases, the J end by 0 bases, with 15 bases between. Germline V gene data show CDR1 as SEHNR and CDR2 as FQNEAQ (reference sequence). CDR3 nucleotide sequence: TGTGCCAGCAGCTTGAGTGCGGGACCCGTCTCCTACGAGCAGTACTTC. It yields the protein CASSLSAGPVSYEQYF.

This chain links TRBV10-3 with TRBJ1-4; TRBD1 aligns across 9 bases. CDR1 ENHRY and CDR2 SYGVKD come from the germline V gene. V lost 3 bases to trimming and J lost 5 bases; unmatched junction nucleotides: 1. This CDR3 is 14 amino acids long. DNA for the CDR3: TGTGCCATCAGTGATACAGGGGGCAATGAAAAACTGTTTTTT. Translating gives CAISDTGGNEKLFF.

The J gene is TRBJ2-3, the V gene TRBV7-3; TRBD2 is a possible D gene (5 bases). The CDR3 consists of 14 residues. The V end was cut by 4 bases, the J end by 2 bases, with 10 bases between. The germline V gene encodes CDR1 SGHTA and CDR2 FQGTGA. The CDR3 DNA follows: TGTGCCAGCAGCTACCGGACTCCCACAGATACGCAGTATTTT. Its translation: CASSYRTPTDTQYF. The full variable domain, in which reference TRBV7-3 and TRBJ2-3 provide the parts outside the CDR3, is GAGVSQTPSNKVTEKGKYVELRCDPISGHTALYWYRQSLGQGPEFLIYFQGTGAADDSGLPNDRFFAVRPEGSVSTLKIQRTERGDSAVYLCASSYRTPTDTQYFGPGTRLTVL.

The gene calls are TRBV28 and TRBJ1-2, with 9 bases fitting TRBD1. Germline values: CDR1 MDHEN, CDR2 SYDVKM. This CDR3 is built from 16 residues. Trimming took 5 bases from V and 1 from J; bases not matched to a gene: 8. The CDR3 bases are TGTGCCAGCAGTATACTCCGGGGACAGGGTAACTATGGCTACACCTTC. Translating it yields CASSILRGQGNYGYTF.

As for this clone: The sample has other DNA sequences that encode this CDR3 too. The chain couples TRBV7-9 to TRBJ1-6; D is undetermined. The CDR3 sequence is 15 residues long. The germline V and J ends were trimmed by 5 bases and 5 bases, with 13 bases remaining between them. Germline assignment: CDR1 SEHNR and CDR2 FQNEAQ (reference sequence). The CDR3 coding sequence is TGTGCCAGCAGCCTGGGTACCGGGAATAATTCACCCCTCCACTTT. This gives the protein CASSLGTGNNSPLHF.

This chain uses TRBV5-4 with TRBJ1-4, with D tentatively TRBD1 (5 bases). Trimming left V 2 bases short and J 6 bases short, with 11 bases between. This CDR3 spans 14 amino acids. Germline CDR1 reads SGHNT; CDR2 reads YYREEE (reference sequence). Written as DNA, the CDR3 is TGTGCCAGCAGCTTCGCGGGGCCAGATGAAAAACTGTTTTTT. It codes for CASSFAGPDEKLFF.

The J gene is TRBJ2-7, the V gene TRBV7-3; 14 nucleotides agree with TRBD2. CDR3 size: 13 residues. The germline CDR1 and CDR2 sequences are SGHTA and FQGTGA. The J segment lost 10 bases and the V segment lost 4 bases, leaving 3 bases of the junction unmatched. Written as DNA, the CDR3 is TGTGCCAGCAGCTCGGGACTAGCGGGAGAACAGTACTTC. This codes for CASSSGLAGEQYF.

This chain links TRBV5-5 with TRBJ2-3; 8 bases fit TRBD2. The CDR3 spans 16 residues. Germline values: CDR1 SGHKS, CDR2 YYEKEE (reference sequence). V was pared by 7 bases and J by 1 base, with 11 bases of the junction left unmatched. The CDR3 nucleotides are TGTGCCAGCGGAGCCCAGGGTAGCGGGGGCACAGATACGCAGTATTTT. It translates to CASGAQGSGGTDTQYF.

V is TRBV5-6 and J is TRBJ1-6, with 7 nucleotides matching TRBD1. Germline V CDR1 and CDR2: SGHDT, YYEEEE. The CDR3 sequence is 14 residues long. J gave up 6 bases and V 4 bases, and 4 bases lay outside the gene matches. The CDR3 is CASSLQGLNSPLHF. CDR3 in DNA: TGTGCCAGCAGCCTACAGGGGCTTAATTCACCCCTCCACTTT.

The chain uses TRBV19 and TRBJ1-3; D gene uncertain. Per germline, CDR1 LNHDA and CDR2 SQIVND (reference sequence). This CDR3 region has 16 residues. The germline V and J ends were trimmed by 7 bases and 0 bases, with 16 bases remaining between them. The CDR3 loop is CASNTPGLNSGNTIYF. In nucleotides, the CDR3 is TGTGCCAGTAACACACCAGGACTAAACTCTGGAAACACCATATATTTT.

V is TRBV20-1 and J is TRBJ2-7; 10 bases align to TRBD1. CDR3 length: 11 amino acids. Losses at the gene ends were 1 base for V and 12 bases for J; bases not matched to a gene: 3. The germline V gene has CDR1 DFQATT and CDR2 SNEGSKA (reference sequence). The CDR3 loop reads CSARVGTGVYF. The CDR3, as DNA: TGCAGTGCTAGAGTAGGGACAGGGGTGTACTTC.

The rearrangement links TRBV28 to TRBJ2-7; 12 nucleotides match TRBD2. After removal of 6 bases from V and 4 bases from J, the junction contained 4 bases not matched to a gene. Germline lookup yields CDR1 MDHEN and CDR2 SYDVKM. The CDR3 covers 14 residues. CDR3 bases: TGTGCCAGCAGGATTCTAGCGGGAGGGTACGAGCAGTACTTC. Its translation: CASRILAGGYEQYF.

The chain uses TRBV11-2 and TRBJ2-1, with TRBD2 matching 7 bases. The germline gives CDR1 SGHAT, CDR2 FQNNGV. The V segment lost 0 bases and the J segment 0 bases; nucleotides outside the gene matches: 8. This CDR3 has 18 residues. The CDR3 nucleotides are TGTGCCAGCAGCTTAGAGGCACGGCGGGGGAGCTCCTACAATGAGCAGTTCTTC. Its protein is CASSLEARRGSSYNEQFF.

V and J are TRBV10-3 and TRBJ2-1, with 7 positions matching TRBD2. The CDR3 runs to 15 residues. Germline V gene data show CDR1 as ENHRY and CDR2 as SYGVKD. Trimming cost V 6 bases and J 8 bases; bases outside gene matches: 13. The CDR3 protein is CAIRSSGRERDEQFF. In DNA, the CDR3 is TGTGCCATCAGATCCTCGGGGCGGGAGCGGGATGAGCAGTTCTTC.

This CDR3 is CASRTGGNGNTIYF. CDR3 DNA: TGTGCCAGCAGAACAGGGGGCAATGGAAACACCATATATTTT. The V and J genes are TRBV28 and TRBJ1-3, with TRBD1 matching 9 bases. The CDR3 extends over 14 amino acids. Germline V gene sequence: CDR1 MDHEN, CDR2 SYDVKM. The ends lost 6 bases at V and 3 bases at J; junction bases unmatched: 3.

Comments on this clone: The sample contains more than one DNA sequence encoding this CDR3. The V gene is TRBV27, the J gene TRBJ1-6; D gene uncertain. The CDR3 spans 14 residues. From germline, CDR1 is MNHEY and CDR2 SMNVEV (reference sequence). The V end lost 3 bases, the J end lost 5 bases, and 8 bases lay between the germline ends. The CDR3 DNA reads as TGTGCCAGCAGTTTTCGCCAGGATAATTCACCCCTCCACTTT. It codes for CASSFRQDNSPLHF.

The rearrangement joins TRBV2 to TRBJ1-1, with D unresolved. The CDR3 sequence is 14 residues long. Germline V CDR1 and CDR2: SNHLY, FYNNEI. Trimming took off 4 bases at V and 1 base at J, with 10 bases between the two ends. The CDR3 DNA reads TGTGCCAGCAGTGGCGCGTGGTCGAACACTGAAGCTTTCTTT. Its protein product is CASSGAWSNTEAFF.

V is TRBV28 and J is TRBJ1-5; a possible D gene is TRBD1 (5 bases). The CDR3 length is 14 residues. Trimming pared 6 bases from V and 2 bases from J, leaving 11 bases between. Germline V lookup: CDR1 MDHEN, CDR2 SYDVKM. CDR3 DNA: TGTGCCAGCAGCCTCCTAGGGGGCAATCAGCCCCAGCATTTT. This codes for CASSLLGGNQPQHF. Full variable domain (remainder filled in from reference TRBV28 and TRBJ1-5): DVKVTQSSRYLVKRTGEKVFLECVQDMDHENMFWYRQDPGLGLRLIYFSYDVKMKEKGDIPEGYSVSREKKERFSLILESASTNQTSMYLCASSLLGGNQPQHFGDGTRLSIL.

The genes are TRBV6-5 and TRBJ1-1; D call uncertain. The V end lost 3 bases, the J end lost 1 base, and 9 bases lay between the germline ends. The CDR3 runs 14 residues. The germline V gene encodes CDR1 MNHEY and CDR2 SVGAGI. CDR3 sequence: CASSYNPENTEAFF. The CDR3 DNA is TGTGCCAGCAGTTATAACCCAGAGAACACTGAAGCTTTCTTT.

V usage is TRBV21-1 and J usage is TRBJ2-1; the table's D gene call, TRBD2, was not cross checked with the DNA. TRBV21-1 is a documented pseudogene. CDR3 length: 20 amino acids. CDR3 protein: CASSNGTSGRGKRPNNEQFF. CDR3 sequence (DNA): TGTGCCAGCAGCAATGGGACTAGCGGCAGGGGGAAGCGGCCCAACAATGAGCAGTTCTTC.